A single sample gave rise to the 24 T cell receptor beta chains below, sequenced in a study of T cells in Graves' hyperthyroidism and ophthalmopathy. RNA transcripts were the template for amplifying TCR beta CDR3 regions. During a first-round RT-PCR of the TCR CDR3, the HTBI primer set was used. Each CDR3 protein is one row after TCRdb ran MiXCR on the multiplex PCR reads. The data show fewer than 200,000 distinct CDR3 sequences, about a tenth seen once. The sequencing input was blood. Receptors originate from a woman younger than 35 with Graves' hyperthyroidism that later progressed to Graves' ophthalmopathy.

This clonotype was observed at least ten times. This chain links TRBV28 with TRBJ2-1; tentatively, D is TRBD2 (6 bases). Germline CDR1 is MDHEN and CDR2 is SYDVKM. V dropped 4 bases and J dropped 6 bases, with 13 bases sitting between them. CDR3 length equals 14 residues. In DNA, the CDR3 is TGTGCCAGCAGTTCACGGGACTCCCGCAATGAGCAGTTCTTC. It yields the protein CASSSRDSRNEQFF.

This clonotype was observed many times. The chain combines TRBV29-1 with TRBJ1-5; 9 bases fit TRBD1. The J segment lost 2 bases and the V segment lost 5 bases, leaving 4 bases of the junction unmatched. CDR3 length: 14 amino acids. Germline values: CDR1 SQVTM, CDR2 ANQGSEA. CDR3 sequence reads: CSVKWDRGNQPQHF. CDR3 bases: TGCAGCGTTAAGTGGGACAGGGGCAATCAGCCCCAGCATTTT.

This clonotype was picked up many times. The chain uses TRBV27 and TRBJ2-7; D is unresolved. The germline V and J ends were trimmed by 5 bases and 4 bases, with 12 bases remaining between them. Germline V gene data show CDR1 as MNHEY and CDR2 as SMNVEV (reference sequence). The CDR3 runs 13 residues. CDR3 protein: CASSPNMRYEQYF. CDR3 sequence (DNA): TGTGCCAGCAGTCCAAATATGCGGTACGAGCAGTACTTC.

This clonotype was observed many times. The CDR3 is CASSVEAGGSGELFF. Here the CDR3 DNA reads TGTGCCAGCAGCGTAGAGGCAGGAGGCTCCGGGGAGCTGTTTTTT. J is TRBJ2-2 and V is TRBV9; D perhaps matches TRBD2 (5 bases). CDR3 length equals 15 residues. Deletions cut 0 bases from V and 6 bases from J, with 12 bases between. Germline V CDR1 and CDR2: SGDLS, YYNGEE.

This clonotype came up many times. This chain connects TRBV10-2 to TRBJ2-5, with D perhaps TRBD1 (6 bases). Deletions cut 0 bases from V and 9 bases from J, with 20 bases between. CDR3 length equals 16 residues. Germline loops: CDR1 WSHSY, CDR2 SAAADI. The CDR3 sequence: CASSESNWQGLKAQYF. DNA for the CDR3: TGCGCCAGCAGTGAGTCTAATTGGCAGGGGCTTAAGGCCCAGTACTTC.

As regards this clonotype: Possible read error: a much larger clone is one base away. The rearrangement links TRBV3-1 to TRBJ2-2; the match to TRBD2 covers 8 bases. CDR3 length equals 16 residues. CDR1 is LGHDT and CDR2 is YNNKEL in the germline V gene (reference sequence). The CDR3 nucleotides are TGTGCCAACAGCCGCGGGGAGCGGGGGTCCACCGGGGAGCTGTTTTTT. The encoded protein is CANSRGERGSTGELFF.

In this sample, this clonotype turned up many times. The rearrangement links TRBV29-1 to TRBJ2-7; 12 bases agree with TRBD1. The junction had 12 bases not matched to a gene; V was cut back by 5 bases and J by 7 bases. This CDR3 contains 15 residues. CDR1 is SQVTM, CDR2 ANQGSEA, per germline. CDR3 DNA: TGCAGCGTTATCTCCGGGACAGGGGGCAGGCGGGAGCAGTACTTC. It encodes CSVISGTGGRREQYF.

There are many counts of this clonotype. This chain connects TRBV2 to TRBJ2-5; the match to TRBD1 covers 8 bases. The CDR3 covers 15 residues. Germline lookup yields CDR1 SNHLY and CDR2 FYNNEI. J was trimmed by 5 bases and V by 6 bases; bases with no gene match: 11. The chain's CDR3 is CASREQGVGRETQYF. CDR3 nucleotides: TGTGCCAGCAGGGAACAGGGGGTGGGTCGGGAGACCCAGTACTTC.

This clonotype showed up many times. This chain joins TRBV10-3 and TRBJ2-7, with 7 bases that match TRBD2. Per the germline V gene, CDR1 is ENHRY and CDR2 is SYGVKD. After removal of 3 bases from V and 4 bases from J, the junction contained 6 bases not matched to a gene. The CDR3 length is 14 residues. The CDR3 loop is CAISDPGDYYEQYF. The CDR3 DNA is TGTGCCATCAGTGATCCTGGGGACTATTACGAGCAGTACTTC.

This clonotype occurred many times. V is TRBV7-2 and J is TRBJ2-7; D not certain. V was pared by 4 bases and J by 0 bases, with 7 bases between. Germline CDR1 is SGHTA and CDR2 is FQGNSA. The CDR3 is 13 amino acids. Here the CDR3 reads CASSSQASYEQYF. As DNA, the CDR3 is TGTGCCAGCAGCTCCCAGGCCTCCTACGAGCAGTACTTC.

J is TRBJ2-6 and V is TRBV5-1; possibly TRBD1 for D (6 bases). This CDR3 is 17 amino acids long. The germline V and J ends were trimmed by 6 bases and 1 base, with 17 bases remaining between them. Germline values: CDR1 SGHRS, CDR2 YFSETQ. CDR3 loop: CASTRTELVSGANVLTF. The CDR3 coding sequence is TGCGCCAGCACCCGGACAGAGTTAGTTTCTGGGGCCAACGTCCTGACTTTC.

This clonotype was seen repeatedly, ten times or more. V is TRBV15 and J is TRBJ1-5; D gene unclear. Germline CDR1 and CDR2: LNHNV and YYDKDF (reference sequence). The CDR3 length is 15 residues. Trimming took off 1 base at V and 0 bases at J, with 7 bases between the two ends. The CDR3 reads CATSRGAASNQPQHF. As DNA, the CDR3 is TGTGCCACCAGCAGAGGGGCAGCTAGCAATCAGCCCCAGCATTTT.

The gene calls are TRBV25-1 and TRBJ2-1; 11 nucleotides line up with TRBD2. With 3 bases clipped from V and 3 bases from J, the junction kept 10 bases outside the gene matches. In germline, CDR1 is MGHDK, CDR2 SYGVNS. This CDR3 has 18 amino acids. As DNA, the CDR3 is TGTGCCAGCAGTGACCCCGCCGGACTAGCGGGCATCTACAATGAGCAGTTCTTC. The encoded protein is CASSDPAGLAGIYNEQFF.

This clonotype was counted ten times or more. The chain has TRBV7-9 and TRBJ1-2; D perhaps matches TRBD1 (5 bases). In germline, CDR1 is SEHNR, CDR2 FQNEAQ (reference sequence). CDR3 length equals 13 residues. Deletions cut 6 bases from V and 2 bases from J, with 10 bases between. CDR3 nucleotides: TGTGCCAGCAGGGGGCGGGACAACTATGGCTACACCTTC. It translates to CASRGRDNYGYTF.

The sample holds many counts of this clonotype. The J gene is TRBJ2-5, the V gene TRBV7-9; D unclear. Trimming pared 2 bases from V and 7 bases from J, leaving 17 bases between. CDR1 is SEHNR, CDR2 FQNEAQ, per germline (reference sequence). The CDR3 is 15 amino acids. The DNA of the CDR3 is TGTGCCAGCAGCTTAACGGAACAGCCCCACGGGACCCAGTACTTC. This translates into CASSLTEQPHGTQYF. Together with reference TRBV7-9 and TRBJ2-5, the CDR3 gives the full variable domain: DTGVSQNPRHKITKRGQNVTFRCDPISEHNRLYWYRQTLGQGPEFLTYFQNEAQLEKSRLLSDRFSAERPKGSFSTLEIQRTEQGDSAMYLCASSLTEQPHGTQYFGPGTRLLVL.

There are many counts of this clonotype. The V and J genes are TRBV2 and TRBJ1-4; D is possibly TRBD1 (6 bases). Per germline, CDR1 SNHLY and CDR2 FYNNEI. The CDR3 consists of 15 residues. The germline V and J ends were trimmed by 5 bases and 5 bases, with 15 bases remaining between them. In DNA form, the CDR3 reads TGTGCCAGCAGTACAAATGGACAGCCCAATGAAAAACTGTTTTTT. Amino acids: CASSTNGQPNEKLFF.

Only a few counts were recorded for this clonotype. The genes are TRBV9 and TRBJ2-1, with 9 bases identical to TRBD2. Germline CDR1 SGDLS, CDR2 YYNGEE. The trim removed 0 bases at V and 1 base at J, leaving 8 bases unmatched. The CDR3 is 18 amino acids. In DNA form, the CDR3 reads TGTGCCAGCAGCGTAGTTAGCGGGAGTCCCTTTTCCTACAATGAGCAGTTCTTC. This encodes CASSVVSGSPFSYNEQFF. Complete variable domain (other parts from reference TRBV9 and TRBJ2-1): DSGVTQTPKHLITATGQRVTLRCSPRSGDLSVYWYQQSLDQGLQFLIQYYNGEERAKGNILERFSAQQFPDLHSELNLSSLELGDSALYFCASSVVSGSPFSYNEQFFGPGTRLTVL.

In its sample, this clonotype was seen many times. The CDR3 DNA sequence: TGTGCCAGCAGCTTAGATCATTGGGCAGGGGGTCGGGAGACCCAGTACTTC. Encoded protein: CASSLDHWAGGRETQYF. The chain combines TRBV11-2 with TRBJ2-5; TRBD1 matches 7 bases. J lost 5 bases, V lost 0 bases, and 12 bases had no gene match. Germline CDR1 SGHAT, CDR2 FQNNGV. The CDR3 consists of 17 residues.

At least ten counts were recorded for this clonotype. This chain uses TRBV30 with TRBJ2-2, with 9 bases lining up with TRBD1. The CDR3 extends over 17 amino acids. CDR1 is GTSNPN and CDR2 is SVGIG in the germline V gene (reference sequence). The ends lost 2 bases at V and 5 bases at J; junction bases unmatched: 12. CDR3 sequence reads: CAWSSLTGGPLTGELFF. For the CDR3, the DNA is TGTGCCTGGAGTTCCTTGACAGGGGGGCCCCTTACCGGGGAGCTGTTTTTT.

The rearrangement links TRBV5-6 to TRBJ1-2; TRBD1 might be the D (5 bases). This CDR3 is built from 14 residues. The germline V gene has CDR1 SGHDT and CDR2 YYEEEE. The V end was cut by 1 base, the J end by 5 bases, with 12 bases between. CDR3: CASSLPQGDYGYTF. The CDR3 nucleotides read TGTGCCAGCAGCTTGCCACAAGGGGATTATGGCTACACCTTC. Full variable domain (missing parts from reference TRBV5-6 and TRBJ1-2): DAGVTQSPTHLIKTRGQQVTLRCSPKSGHDTVSWYQQALGQGPQFIFQYYEEEERQRGNFPDRFSGHQFPNYSSELNVNALLLGDSALYLCASSLPQGDYGYTFGSGTRLTVV.

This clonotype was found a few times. This CDR3 is CASSMSGGTYNEQFF. For the CDR3, the DNA is TGTGCCAGTAGTATGAGCGGGGGCACCTACAATGAGCAGTTCTTC. V is TRBV19 and J is TRBJ2-1, with 8 bases identical to TRBD2. The CDR3 length is 15 residues. The germline gives CDR1 LNHDA, CDR2 SQIVND (reference sequence). With V trimmed by 3 bases and J by 2 bases, 3 bases remained unmatched.

The CDR3 region is CASSLRGAVETQYF. In DNA form, the CDR3 reads TGTGCCAGCAGCTTACGGGGTGCGGTGGAGACCCAGTACTTC. The chain employs TRBV9 and TRBJ2-5, with a possible D match to TRBD2 (5 bases). Germline CDR1 reads SGDLS; CDR2 reads YYNGEE. The CDR3 runs 14 residues. The V gene lost 4 bases and the J gene lost 5 bases, with 15 bases spanning the gap.

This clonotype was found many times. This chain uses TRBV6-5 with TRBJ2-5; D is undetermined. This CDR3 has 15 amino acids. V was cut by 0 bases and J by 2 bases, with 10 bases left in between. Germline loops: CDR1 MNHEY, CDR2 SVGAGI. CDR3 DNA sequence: TGTGCCAGCAGTTACTCAGTATTAATACAAGAGACCCAGTACTTC. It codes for CASSYSVLIQETQYF.

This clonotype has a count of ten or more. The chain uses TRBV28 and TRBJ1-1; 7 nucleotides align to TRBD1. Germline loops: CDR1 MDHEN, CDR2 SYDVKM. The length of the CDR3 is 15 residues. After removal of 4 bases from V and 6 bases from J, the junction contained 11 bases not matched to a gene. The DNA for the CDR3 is TGTGCCAGCAGTTCATTATACAGGGGAAAATCTGAAGCTTTCTTT. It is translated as CASSSLYRGKSEAFF. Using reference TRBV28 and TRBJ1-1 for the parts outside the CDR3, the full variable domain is DVKVTQSSRYLVKRTGEKVFLECVQDMDHENMFWYRQDPGLGLRLIYFSYDVKMKEKGDIPEGYSVSREKKERFSLILESASTNQTSMYLCASSSLYRGKSEAFFGQGTRLTVV.